These 2 T cell receptor beta chains share one sample of origin, sequenced in a study of shared clonotypes between healthy human individuals. The repertoire was sequenced with immunoSEQ multiplex PCR; TCRdb's copy has only in-frame clones and lacks some. The repertoire holds over 850,000 clones, about four fifths seen once, with 0.4% to 0.55% in the top ten. Sequenced sample: memory CD4+ T cells from PBMCs. Described subset: CD45RA-negative fraction. The receptors shown here come from a man between 18 and 29 years old in good health. Some clones in this sample may be carry-over from other donors' samples.

This chain joins TRBV28 and TRBJ2-5; D ambiguous. Trimming took 6 bases from V and 2 from J, leaving 16 bases between them. Germline lookup yields CDR1 MDHEN and CDR2 SYDVKM. The CDR3 totals 15 residues. Here the CDR3 reads CASRSPRTKQETQYF. The CDR3 nucleotides are TGTGCCAGCAGGAGTCCCAGGACGAAACAAGAGACCCAGTACTTC.

The J gene is TRBJ1-2, the V gene TRBV6-4; no reliable D call. Germline V gene lookup returns CDR1 MRHNA and CDR2 SNTAGT. The CDR3 length is 11 residues. V lost 6 bases and J lost 10, with 12 bases in between. The CDR3 DNA is TGTGCCAGCAGGGAAAAATTTCTCTACACCTTC. Translation: CASREKFLYTF.